The T cell receptor (beta chain) under discussion was sequenced for a study of siplizumab effects on memory and regulatory T cells. CDR1 is SGHNT, CDR2 YENEEA, per germline. Trimming took 4 bases from V and 4 from J; bases not matched to a gene: 5. The CDR3 totals 14 residues. Profiling relied on immunoSEQ multiplex PCR, and the TCRdb table lists in-frame clones only, not all of them. The sample contains 70,000 to 90,000 clones, more than 80% of which appear only once. Sequenced: CD4+ T cells sorted from blood. The source of this sequence is a human donor in good health. This chain links TRBV11-3 with TRBJ2-3; 7 bases are shared with TRBD1. The CDR3 nucleotides are TGTGCCAGCAGCTCCAGGACAGGCCCAGATACGCAGTATTTT. This gives the protein CASSSRTGPDTQYF. Looking up the rest from reference TRBV11-3 and TRBJ2-3 gives the full variable domain: EAGVVQSPRYKIIEKKQPVAFWCNPISGHNTLYWYLQNLGQGPELLIRYENEEAVDDSQLPKDRFSAERLKGVDSTLKIQPAELGDSAVYLCASSSRTGPDTQYFGPGTRLTVL.